This TCR beta chain was captured in a study of T cell repertoires in cytomegalovirus infection. Study background: Public TCR beta signatures marked donors with CMV infection and the matching HLA. Study conclusions and caveats: CMV carriers having the relevant HLA were flagged by cumulative public TCR beta family frequency. HLA-C-restricted, CMV-specific TCR beta clonotypes were dominant ex vivo.

CDR3 size: 14 residues. The junction had 5 bases not matched to a gene; V was cut back by 2 bases and J by 4 bases. Germline V gene sequence: CDR1 SQVTM, CDR2 ANQGSEA. This clonotype was seen only a few times. Its target is unknown. TCRdb called the reads again in MiXCR, with one record for every CDR3 protein. There are 310,000 or so distinct CDR3 sequences in the sample; more than 20% occur only once, and about 15% lies in the top ten. The rearrangement joins TRBV29-1 to TRBJ2-5; TRBD1 aligns across 9 bases. Sequenced: PBMCs. The TCR comes from a human donor in good health (CMV status not recorded). Some clones in this sample may be carry-over from other donors' samples. CDR3: CSVEPQGARETQYF. DNA of the CDR3: TGCAGCGTTGAACCACAGGGGGCCCGAGAGACCCAGTACTTC.